The T cell receptor (beta chain) described here comes from a study of patients and donors after allogeneic stem cell transplantation. This clonotype has more than one count but fewer than ten. TCRdb re-analysed the RT-PCR reads in MiXCR, keeping a single row per CDR3 protein. Of hundreds of thousands of distinct CDR3 sequences listed, about a sixth are singletons. Germline V CDR1 and CDR2: MNHEY, SMNVEV (reference sequence). The CDR3 extends over 13 amino acids. The germline V and J ends were trimmed by 5 bases and 4 bases, with 11 bases remaining between them. The TCR was taken from a human donor who was either an allogeneic HSCT recipient or a stem cell or donor lymphocyte infusion donor (not recorded which). It is not recorded whose cells these are; they may come from a transplant donor. The sequenced sample consisted of blood, either unsorted or a sorted T cell fraction (not recorded which). The chain uses TRBV27 and TRBJ1-1, with D uncertain. The chain's CDR3 is CASSHKTVTEAFF. The CDR3, as DNA: TGTGCCAGCAGTCACAAGACGGTCACTGAAGCTTTCTTT.